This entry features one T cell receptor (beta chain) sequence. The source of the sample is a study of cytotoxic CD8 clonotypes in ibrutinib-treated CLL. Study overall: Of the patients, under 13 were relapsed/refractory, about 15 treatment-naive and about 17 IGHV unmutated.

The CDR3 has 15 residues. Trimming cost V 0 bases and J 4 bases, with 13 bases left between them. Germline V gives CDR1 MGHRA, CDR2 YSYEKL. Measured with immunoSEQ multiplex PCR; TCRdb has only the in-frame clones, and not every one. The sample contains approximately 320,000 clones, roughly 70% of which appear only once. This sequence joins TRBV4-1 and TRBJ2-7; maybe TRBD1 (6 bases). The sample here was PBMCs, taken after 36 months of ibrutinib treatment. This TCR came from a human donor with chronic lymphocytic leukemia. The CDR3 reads CASSQDSDRAYEQYF. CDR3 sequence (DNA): TGCGCCAGCAGCCAAGATTCGGACAGAGCGTACGAGCAGTACTTC.